Given below is one T cell receptor beta chain in context. This CDR3 region has 16 residues. Trimming took off 4 bases at V and 1 base at J, with 14 bases between the two ends. Germline V gene sequence: CDR1 MNHEY, CDR2 SVGAGI. These data come from a study of T-cell memory formation after mild COVID-19. Each CDR3 protein is one row after TCRdb ran MiXCR on the 5' RACE reads. This sample has roughly 500,000 distinct CDR3 sequences, with over 20% found just once. The V gene is TRBV6-5, the J gene TRBJ1-5; D perhaps matches TRBD1 (5 bases). This sequence was found in an adult woman who had mild COVID-19 (a few samples of this study predate the infection). Cell type and time point are not known. The sample was PBMCs or a T cell subset sorted from them (not recorded which). The CDR3 region has the DNA TGTGCCAGCAGTTCCTCAAGACAGTACAGCAATCAGCCCCAGCATTTT. Amino acid sequence: CASSSSRQYSNQPQHF.